These T cell receptor beta chains were read from a single sample in a study of blood T cell repertoires in COVID-19. The data were produced by immunoSEQ multiplex PCR, yet TCRdb's version contains in-frame clones alone and is incomplete. The sample shows approximately 97,000 clones, around 73% of them seen only once. The specimen sequenced was peripheral blood. These receptors were obtained from a man between 60 and 75 years old with active or convalescent COVID-19. Both conserved end residues are part of each CDR3. Fields, in order: J gene, V gene, CDR3 protein.

J gene: TRBJ2-5
V gene: TRBV7-2
CDR3 protein: CASSRTSAQETQYF

J gene: TRBJ2-2
V gene: TRBV7-2
CDR3 protein: CASSLARQSGELFF

J gene: TRBJ2-3
V gene: TRBV2
CDR3 protein: CASTFGLAGPSTDTQYF

J gene: TRBJ2-2
V gene: TRBV19
CDR3 protein: CASRWGGGGELFF

J gene: TRBJ2-3
V gene: TRBV15
CDR3 protein: CATSPASGTDTQYF

J gene: TRBJ2-5
V gene: TRBV2
CDR3 protein: CASSPLGQLARETQYF

J gene: TRBJ1-2
V gene: TRBV12-3/TRBV12-4
CDR3 protein: CASSFEGSYGYTF

J gene: TRBJ2-3
V gene: TRBV6-4
CDR3 protein: CASKPGRDGGDTQYF

J gene: TRBJ1-2
V gene: TRBV28
CDR3 protein: CAARRQFYGYTF

J gene: TRBJ1-4
V gene: TRBV10-2
CDR3 protein: CASRAIQGREKLFF

J gene: TRBJ1-5
V gene: TRBV28
CDR3 protein: CASRSSNQPQHF

J gene: TRBJ1-3
V gene: TRBV2
CDR3 protein: CASSGDRGRGSGNTIYF

J gene: TRBJ2-2
V gene: TRBV10-1
CDR3 protein: CASSYDWAGELFF

J gene: TRBJ2-5
V gene: TRBV9
CDR3 protein: CASTGGGGIQETQYF

J gene: TRBJ1-1
V gene: TRBV7-2
CDR3 protein: CASSSHPGTGRAFF

J gene: TRBJ1-1
V gene: TRBV19
CDR3 protein: CASSIQGFNTEAFF

J gene: TRBJ2-3
V gene: TRBV7-2
CDR3 protein: CASSGRDLNTDTQYF

J gene: TRBJ1-5
V gene: TRBV18
CDR3 protein: CASSLQNSNQPQHF

J gene: TRBJ1-5
V gene: TRBV27
CDR3 protein: CASSLNPASSNQPQHF

J gene: TRBJ2-3
V gene: TRBV6-2/TRBV6-3
CDR3 protein: CASSLGGGGTDTQYF

J gene: TRBJ2-1
V gene: TRBV7-3
CDR3 protein: CASSRFAGTDEQFF

J gene: TRBJ1-2
V gene: TRBV21-1
CDR3 protein: CASSLSDNRYGYTF